The clone carrying this TCR beta chain was detected many times. What it binds is unknown. V lost 5 bases to trimming and J lost 5 bases; unmatched junction nucleotides: 9. Germline V CDR1 and CDR2: MNHEY, SMNVEV (reference sequence). This CDR3 is built from 17 residues. This specimen comes from a study of T-cell memory formation after mild COVID-19. Broader study findings: Largely, contracting CD4+ clones fell within CM and EM, and contracting CD8+ clones within EMRA. Contracting clones from day 15 to 85 showed balanced CD4/CD8; later expanders favored CD4+. Whether day 37 second-wave clones are SARS-CoV-2-specific was not confirmed. Some responding clones appeared in pre-infection memory, suggesting cross-reactive memory joined.

TCRdb processed the 5' RACE reads anew with MiXCR; each CDR3 protein has one entry. The table has more than 110,000 distinct CDR3 sequences, 11% to 15% seen once. This receptor was obtained from an adult woman who had mild COVID-19 (a few samples of this study predate the infection). Cell type and time point are not known. Sequences were obtained from PBMCs or a T cell subset sorted from them (not recorded which). The chain has TRBV27 and TRBJ2-1; 13 bases map to TRBD2. CDR3 bases: TGTGCCAGCAGTCCGACTAGCGGGGGGCTACGTGACAATGAGCAGTTCTTC. Translated, it gives CASSPTSGGLRDNEQFF.